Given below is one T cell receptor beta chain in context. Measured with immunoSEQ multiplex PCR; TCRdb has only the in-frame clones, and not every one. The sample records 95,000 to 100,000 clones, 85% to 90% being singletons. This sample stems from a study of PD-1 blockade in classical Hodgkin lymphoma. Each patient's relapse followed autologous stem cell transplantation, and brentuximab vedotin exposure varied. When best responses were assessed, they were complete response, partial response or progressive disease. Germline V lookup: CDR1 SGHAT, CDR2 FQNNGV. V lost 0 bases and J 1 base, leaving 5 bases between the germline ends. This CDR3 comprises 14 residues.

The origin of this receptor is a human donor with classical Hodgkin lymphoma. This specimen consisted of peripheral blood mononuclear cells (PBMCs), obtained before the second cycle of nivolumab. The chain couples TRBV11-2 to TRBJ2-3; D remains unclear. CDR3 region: CASSLDGGTDTQYF. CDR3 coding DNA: TGTGCCAGCAGCTTAGATGGGGGCACAGATACGCAGTATTTT. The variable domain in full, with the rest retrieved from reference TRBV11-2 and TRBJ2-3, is EAGVAQSPRYKIIEKRQSVAFWCNPISGHATLYWYQQILGQGPKLLIQFQNNGVVDDSQLPKDRFSAERLKGVDSTLKIQPAKLEDSAVYLCASSLDGGTDTQYFGPGTRLTVL.